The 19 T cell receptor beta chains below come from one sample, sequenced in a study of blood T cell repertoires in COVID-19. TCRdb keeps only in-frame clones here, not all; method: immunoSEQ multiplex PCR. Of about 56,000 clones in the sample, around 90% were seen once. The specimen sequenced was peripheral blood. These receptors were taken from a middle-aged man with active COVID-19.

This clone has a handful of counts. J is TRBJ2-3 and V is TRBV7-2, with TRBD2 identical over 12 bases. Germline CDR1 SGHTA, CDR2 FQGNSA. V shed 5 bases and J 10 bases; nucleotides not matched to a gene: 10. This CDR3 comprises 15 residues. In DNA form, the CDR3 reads TGTGCCAGCAGCCGGACTAGCGGGGCCCTCGGGGCGCAGTATTTT. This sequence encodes CASSRTSGALGAQYF.

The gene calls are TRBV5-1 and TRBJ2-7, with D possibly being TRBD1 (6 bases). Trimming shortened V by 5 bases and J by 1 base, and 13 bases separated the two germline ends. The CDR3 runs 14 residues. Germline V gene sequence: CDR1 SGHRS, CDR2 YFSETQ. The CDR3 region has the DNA TGCGCCAGCAGATACCGGGACATTTCCTACGAGCAGTACTTC. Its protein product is CASRYRDISYEQYF.

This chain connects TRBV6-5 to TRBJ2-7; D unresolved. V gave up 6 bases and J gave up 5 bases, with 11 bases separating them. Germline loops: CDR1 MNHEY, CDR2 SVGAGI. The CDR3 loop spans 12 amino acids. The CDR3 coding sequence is TGTGCCAGCAGAAGAAACTCGGACGAGCAGTACTTC. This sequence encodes CASRRNSDEQYF.

CDR3 sequence reads: CASSNSGAKQFF. The DNA for the CDR3 is TGTGCCAGCAGTAACAGCGGAGCCAAGCAGTTCTTC. V usage is TRBV6-5 and J usage is TRBJ2-1; a possible D gene is TRBD2 (5 bases). Trimming cost V 5 bases and J 11 bases, with 13 bases left between them. CDR3 size: 12 residues. CDR1 and CDR2 (germline): MNHEY, SVGAGI.

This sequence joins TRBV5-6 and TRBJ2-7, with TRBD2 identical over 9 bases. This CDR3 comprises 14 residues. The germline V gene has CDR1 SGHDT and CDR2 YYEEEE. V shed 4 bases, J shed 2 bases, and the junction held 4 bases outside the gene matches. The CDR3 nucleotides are TGTGCCAGCAGCATTAGCGGGAGCGCCTACGAGCAGTACTTC. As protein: CASSISGSAYEQYF.

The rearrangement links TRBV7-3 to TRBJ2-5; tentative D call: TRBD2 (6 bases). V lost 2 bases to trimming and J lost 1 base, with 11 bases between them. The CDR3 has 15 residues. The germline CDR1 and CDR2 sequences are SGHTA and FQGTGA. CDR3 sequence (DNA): TGTGCCAGCAGCTTAGGAGGGCAGACCCAAGAGACCCAGTACTTC. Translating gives CASSLGGQTQETQYF. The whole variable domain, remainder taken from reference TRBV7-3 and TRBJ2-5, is GAGVSQTPSNKVTEKGKYVELRCDPISGHTALYWYRQSLGQGPEFLIYFQGTGAADDSGLPNDRFFAVRPEGSVSTLKIQRTERGDSAVYLCASSLGGQTQETQYFGPGTRLLVL.

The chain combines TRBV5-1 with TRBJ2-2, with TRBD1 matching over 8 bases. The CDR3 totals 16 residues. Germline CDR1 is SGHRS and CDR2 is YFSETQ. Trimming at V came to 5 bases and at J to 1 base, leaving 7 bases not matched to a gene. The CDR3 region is CASRLTGGKNTGELFF. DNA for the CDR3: TGCGCCAGCAGATTAACAGGGGGAAAGAACACCGGGGAGCTGTTTTTT.

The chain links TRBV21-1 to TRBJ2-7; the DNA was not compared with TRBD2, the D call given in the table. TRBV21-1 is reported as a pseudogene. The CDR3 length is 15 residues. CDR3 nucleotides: TGTGCCAGCAGCCCCACCCGACTAGTAGAGGGCGAGCAGTACTTC. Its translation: CASSPTRLVEGEQYF.

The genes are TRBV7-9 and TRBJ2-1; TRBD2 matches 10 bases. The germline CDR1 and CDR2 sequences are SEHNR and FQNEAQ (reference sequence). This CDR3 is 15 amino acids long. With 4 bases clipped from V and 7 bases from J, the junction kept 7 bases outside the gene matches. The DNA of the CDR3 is TGTGCCAGCAGCTCCGGGACTAGCGCCCCAAATGAGCAGTTCTTC. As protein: CASSSGTSAPNEQFF.

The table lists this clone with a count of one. The CDR3 DNA follows: TGTGCCAGCAGCCGAGCAAGGACTAGCGGGGGGCAATACAATGAGCAGTTCTTC. It yields the protein CASSRARTSGGQYNEQFF. This chain joins TRBV3-1 (or the pseudogene TRBV3-2) and TRBJ2-1; 14 bases are shared with TRBD2. Per the germline V gene, CDR1 is LGHDT and CDR2 is YNNKEL (reference sequence). CDR3 length equals 18 residues. V gave up 4 bases and J gave up 4 bases; unmatched junction bases: 9.

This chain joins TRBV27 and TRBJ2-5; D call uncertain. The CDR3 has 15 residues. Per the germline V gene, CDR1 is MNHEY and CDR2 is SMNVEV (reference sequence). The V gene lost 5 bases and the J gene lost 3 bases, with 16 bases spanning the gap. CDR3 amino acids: CASSTQPLQEETQYF. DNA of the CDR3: TGTGCCAGCAGTACCCAACCCCTTCAGGAAGAGACCCAGTACTTC.

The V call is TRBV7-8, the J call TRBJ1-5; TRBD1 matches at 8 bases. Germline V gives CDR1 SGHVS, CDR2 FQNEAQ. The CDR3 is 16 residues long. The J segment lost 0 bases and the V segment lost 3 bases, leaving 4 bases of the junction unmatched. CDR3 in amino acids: CASSFQGANSNQPQHF. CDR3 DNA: TGTGCCAGCAGCTTCCAGGGGGCGAATAGCAATCAGCCCCAGCATTTT.

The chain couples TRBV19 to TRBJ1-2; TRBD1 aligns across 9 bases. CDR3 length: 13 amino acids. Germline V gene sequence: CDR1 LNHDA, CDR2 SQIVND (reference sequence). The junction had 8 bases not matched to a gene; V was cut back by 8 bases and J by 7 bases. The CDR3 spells CASLPGQGRGYTF. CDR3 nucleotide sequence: TGTGCCAGTCTTCCGGGACAGGGCCGTGGCTACACCTTC.

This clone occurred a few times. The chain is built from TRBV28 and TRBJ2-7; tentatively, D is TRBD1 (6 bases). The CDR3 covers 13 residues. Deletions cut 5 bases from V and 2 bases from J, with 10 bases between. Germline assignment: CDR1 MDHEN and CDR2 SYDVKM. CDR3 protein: CASSLRGTYEQYF. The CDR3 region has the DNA TGTGCCAGCAGTCTAAGGGGGACCTACGAGCAGTACTTC.

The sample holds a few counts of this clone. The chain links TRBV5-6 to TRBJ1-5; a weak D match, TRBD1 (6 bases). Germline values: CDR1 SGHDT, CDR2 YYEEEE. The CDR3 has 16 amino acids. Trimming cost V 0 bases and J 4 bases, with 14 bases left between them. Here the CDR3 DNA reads TGTGCCAGCAGCTTGGGAACACAGGGTGGGAATCAGCCCCAGCATTTT. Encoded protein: CASSLGTQGGNQPQHF.

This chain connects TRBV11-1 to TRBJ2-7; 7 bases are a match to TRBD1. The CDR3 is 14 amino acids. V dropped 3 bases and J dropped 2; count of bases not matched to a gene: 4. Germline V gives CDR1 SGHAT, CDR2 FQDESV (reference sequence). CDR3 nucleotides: TGTGCCAGCAGCTTTGACAGGGTGACCTACGAGCAGTACTTC. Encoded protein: CASSFDRVTYEQYF.

CDR3 residues: CASSERGDTGELFF. The CDR3 nucleotides read TGTGCCAGCAGTGAGCGGGGGGACACCGGGGAGCTGTTTTTT. This sequence joins TRBV6-1 and TRBJ2-2, with 8 bases identical to TRBD2. Germline V gives CDR1 MNHNS, CDR2 SASEGT. Trimming at V came to 3 bases and at J to 3 bases, leaving 0 bases not matched to a gene. The CDR3 contains 14 residues.

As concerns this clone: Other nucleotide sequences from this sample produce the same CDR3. This CDR3 reads CASGRGGTEAFF. The CDR3 DNA is TGTGCCAGTGGGCGGGGCGGCACTGAAGCTTTCTTT. This chain connects TRBV6-5 to TRBJ1-1, with D perhaps TRBD1 (5 bases). This CDR3 has 12 amino acids. V gave up 9 bases and J gave up 4 bases, with 12 bases separating them. Germline V gene lookup returns CDR1 MNHEY and CDR2 SVGAGI.

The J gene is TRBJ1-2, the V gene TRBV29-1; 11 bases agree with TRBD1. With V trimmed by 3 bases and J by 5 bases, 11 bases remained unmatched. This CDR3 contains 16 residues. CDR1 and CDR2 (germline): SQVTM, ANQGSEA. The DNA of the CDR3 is TGCAGCGTTGATAGGCGCGGACAGGGGGCTCGGTATGGCTACACCTTC. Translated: CSVDRRGQGARYGYTF.